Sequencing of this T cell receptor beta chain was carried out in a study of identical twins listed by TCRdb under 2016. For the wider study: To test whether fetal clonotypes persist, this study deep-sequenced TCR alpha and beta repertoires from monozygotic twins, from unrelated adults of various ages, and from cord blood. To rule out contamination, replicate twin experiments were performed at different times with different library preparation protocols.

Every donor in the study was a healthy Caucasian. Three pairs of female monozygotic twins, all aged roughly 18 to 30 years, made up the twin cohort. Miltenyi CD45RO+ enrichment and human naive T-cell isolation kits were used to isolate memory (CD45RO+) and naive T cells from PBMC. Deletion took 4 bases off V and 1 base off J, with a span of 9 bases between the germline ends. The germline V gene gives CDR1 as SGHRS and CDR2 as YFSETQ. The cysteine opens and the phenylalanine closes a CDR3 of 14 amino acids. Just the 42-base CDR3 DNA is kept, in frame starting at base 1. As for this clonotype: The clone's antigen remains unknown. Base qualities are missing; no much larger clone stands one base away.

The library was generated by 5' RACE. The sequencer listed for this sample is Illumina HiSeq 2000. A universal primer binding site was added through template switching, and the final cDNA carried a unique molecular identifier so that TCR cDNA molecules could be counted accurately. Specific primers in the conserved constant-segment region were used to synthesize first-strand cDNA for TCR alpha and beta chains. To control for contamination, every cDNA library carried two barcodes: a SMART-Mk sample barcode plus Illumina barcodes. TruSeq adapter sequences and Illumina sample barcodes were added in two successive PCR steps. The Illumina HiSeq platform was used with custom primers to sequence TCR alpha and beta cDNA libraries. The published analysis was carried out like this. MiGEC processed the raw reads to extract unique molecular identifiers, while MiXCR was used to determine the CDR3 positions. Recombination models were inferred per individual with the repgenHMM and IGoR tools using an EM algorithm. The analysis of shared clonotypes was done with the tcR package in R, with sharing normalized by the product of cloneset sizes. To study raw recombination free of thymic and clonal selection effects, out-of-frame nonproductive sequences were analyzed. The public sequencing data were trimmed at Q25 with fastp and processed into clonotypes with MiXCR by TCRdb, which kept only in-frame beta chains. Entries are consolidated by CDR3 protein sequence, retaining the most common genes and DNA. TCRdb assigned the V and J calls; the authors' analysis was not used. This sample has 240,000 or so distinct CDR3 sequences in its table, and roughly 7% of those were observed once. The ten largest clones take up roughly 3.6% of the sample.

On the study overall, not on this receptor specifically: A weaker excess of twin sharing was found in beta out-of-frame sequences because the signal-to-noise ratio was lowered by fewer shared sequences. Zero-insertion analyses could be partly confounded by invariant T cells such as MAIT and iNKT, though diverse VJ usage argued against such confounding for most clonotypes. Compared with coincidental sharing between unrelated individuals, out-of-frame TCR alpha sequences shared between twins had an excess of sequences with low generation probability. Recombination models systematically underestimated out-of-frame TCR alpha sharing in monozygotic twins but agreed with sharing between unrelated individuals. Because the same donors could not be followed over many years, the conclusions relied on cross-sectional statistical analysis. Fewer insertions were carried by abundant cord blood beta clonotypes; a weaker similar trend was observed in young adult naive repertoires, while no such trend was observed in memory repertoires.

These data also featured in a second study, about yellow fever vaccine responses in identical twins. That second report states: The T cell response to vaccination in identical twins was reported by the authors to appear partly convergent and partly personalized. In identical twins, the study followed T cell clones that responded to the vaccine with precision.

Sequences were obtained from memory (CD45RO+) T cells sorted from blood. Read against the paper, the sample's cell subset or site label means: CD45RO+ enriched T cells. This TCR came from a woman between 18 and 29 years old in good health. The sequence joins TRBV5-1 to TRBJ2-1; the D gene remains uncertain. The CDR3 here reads CASSMWESYNEQFF. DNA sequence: TGCGCCAGCAGCATGTGGGAATCCTACAATGAGCAGTTCTTC.